The 26 T cell receptor beta chains below all came from one sample that was sequenced in a study of identifying expanded T cells in peripheral blood. Produced via immunoSEQ multiplex PCR; TCRdb's table is partial and in-frame only. Seen here are 50,000 to 75,000 clones, more than 75% observed once, and the top ten hold roughly 4.5%. The sequenced material came from blood. These receptors all stem from a person between 18 and 70 years old in good health.

The chain has TRBV18 and TRBJ2-1; 10 nucleotides line up with TRBD2. Germline V gene sequence: CDR1 KGHSH, CDR2 LQKENI. The CDR3 length is 18 residues. The V gene end was trimmed by 0 bases and the J gene end by 10 bases; junction bases not matched to a gene: 15. CDR3 in DNA: TGTGCCAGCTCACCACCCAGCGGGAGGGCAAGGACGGGGCGCGAGCAGTTCTTC. It is translated as CASSPPSGRARTGREQFF.

The J gene is TRBJ1-2, the V gene TRBV5-1; perhaps TRBD1 as D (5 bases). CDR3 size: 13 residues. Trimming left V 0 bases short and J 6 bases short, with 9 bases between. Looked up from germline, CDR1 is SGHRS and CDR2 is YFSETQ. Here the CDR3 DNA reads TGCGCCAGCAGCTTGGTTGGGGCCCATGGCTACACCTTC. Its translation is CASSLVGAHGYTF.

V and J are TRBV2 and TRBJ1-6; no clear D. CDR1 and CDR2 from the germline V gene are SNHLY and FYNNEI. Between the trimmed V and J ends, which lost 2 bases and 0 bases, there was a span of 5 bases. The length of the CDR3 is 15 residues. Written as DNA, the CDR3 is TGTGCCAGCAGTGAACAGAGCTCCTATAATTCACCCCTCCACTTT. Translated: CASSEQSSYNSPLHF. Filled out from reference TRBV2 and TRBJ1-6, the complete variable domain reads EPEVTQTPSHQVTQMGQEVILRCVPISNHLYFYWYRQILGQKVEFLVSFYNNEISEKSEIFDDQFSVERPDGSNFTLKIRSTKLEDSAMYFCASSEQSSYNSPLHFGNGTRLTVT.

The sample holds one count of this clone. The J gene is TRBJ2-1, the V gene TRBV27; D is perhaps TRBD1 or TRBD2 (5 bases each). The CDR3 spans 14 residues. CDR1 MNHEY and CDR2 SMNVEV come from the germline V gene (reference sequence). The V gene lost 4 bases and the J gene lost 8 bases, with 15 bases spanning the gap. The CDR3 here is CASSSRAGTHEQFF. The DNA for the CDR3 is TGTGCCAGCAGTTCCAGGGCCGGGACCCATGAGCAGTTCTTC.

The table lists this clone with a few counts. The chain employs TRBV6-4 and TRBJ2-3, with D tentatively TRBD1 or TRBD2 (5 bases each). Trimming shortened V by 8 bases and J by 2 bases, and 14 bases separated the two germline ends. Germline-derived CDR1 and CDR2 are MRHNA and SNTAGT. The CDR3 spans 14 residues. The CDR3 sequence: CASAEGQDTDTQYF. The CDR3 DNA reads TGTGCCAGCGCTGAGGGGCAAGACACAGATACGCAGTATTTT.

The chain couples TRBV5-1 to TRBJ2-1, with TRBD2 as a possible D gene (7 bases). The V end was cut by 7 bases, the J end by 4 bases, with 21 bases between. This CDR3 has 16 residues. Germline V CDR1 and CDR2: SGHRS, YFSETQ. The CDR3 region is CASSSRGGGLYNEQFF. The CDR3 DNA reads as TGCGCCAGCTCCTCGAGGGGGGGAGGGCTATACAATGAGCAGTTCTTC.

V gene TRBV27 combines with J gene TRBJ2-1; 11 bases match TRBD2. This CDR3 spans 17 amino acids. Looked up from germline, CDR1 is MNHEY and CDR2 is SMNVEV (reference sequence). J gave up 4 bases and V 7 bases, and 12 bases lay outside the gene matches. CDR3 in amino acids: CASTDSPSGRQYNEQFF. The CDR3, as DNA: TGTGCCAGCACCGACTCCCCTAGCGGGAGGCAATACAATGAGCAGTTCTTC.

The chain combines TRBV5-1 with TRBJ2-2; 11 nucleotides match TRBD2. Germline loops: CDR1 SGHRS, CDR2 YFSETQ. The CDR3 sequence is 18 residues long. V lost 4 bases and J lost 2; bases outside the gene matches: 10. CDR3 residues: CASSKHSGTSGNTGELFF. The CDR3 DNA reads TGCGCCAGCAGCAAACATTCCGGGACTAGCGGTAACACCGGGGAGCTGTTTTTT.

The V and J genes are TRBV6-4 and TRBJ2-7, with unresolved D. Germline CDR1 reads MRHNA; CDR2 reads SNTAGT. The CDR3 sequence is 13 residues long. Trimming took 2 bases from V and 3 from J, leaving 8 bases between them. CDR3: CASSDRTNYEQYF. CDR3 DNA sequence: TGTGCCAGCAGTGACAGGACGAACTACGAGCAGTACTTC.

The chain employs TRBV7-8 and TRBJ2-2; a possible D gene is TRBD1 (5 bases). V was clipped by 5 bases and J by 0 bases, with 10 bases between them. This CDR3 comprises 15 residues. The germline V gene has CDR1 SGHVS and CDR2 FQNEAQ. The CDR3 protein is CASSETGANTGELFF. The CDR3 coding sequence is TGTGCCAGCAGCGAAACAGGCGCGAACACCGGGGAGCTGTTTTTT.

This clone was seen a few times. The rearrangement uses TRBV5-1 and TRBJ2-7, with TRBD2 matching 13 bases. CDR1 SGHRS and CDR2 YFSETQ come from the germline V gene. The CDR3 contains 16 residues. Trimming at V came to 4 bases and at J to 1 base, leaving 5 bases not matched to a gene. The CDR3 sequence is CASSMGLAGISYEQYF. The DNA for the CDR3 is TGCGCCAGCAGCATGGGACTAGCGGGGATTTCCTACGAGCAGTACTTC.

V usage is TRBV27 and J usage is TRBJ2-3; TRBD1 matches at 7 bases. CDR1 is MNHEY and CDR2 is SMNVEV in the germline V gene (reference sequence). CDR3 length equals 14 residues. Germline trimming cut 3 bases from V and 2 bases from J; bases unmatched to any gene: 2. The CDR3 bases are TGTGCCAGCAGTTTGACAGGGTACACAGATACGCAGTATTTT. Translated: CASSLTGYTDTQYF.

This sequence joins TRBV14 and TRBJ2-3; maybe TRBD2 (5 bases). The germline V gene has CDR1 SGHDN and CDR2 FVKESK. CDR3 length: 14 amino acids. Trimming removed 7 bases at V and 2 bases at J, with 13 bases between. The CDR3 here is CASKRQADTDTQYF. CDR3 nucleotide sequence: TGTGCCAGCAAGCGACAAGCGGACACAGATACGCAGTATTTT.

CDR3 in amino acids: CASSQEGGIGNTIYF. DNA for the CDR3: TGCGCCAGCAGCCAAGAGGGAGGTATTGGAAACACCATATATTTT. The chain links TRBV4-1 to TRBJ1-3; D gene uncertain. The germline V gene encodes CDR1 MGHRA and CDR2 YSYEKL. The V gene lost 0 bases and the J gene lost 3 bases, with 9 bases spanning the gap. The CDR3 runs to 15 residues.

This chain uses TRBV10-3 with TRBJ2-3, with 13 bases aligning to TRBD2. With V trimmed by 7 bases and J by 4 bases, 5 bases remained unmatched. The CDR3 runs to 15 residues. The germline V gene encodes CDR1 ENHRY and CDR2 SYGVKD. DNA of the CDR3: TGTGCCATCACTAACGGACTAGCGGGGGCAGATACGCAGTATTTT. Translating gives CAITNGLAGADTQYF.

The chain joins TRBV28 to TRBJ1-1, with D unresolved. The CDR3 spans 13 residues. Trimming left V 7 bases short and J 3 bases short, with 12 bases between. The V gene's germline CDR1 is MDHEN and CDR2 SYDVKM. The CDR3 DNA reads as TGTGCCAGCATTAGAGACACCTACACTGAAGCTTTCTTT. Translating gives CASIRDTYTEAFF.

The J gene is TRBJ2-3, the V gene TRBV12-2; the listed D gene, TRBD1, was not tested against the DNA. TRBV12-2 is noted as a pseudogene. This CDR3 is 13 amino acids long. CDR3 region: CASRSPNKYTQYF. CDR3 bases: TGTGCAAGTCGCTCCCCAAACAAGTATACGCAGTATTTT.

The V gene is TRBV28, the J gene TRBJ1-2; the D is unclear. There are 12 residues in the CDR3. Trimming stripped 5 bases from V and 2 bases from J, with 6 bases between. Germline V gene data show CDR1 as MDHEN and CDR2 as SYDVKM. The CDR3 DNA reads TGTGCCAGCAGTACCGAGAACTATGGCTACACCTTC. Protein: CASSTENYGYTF.

This clone has a single count. The rearrangement uses TRBV19 and TRBJ1-5; D perhaps matches TRBD1 (6 bases). Trimming removed 1 base at V and 7 bases at J, with 8 bases between. CDR3 length: 13 amino acids. The germline CDR1 and CDR2 sequences are LNHDA and SQIVND (reference sequence). The CDR3 loop reads CASSIGTVQPQHF. The CDR3 nucleotides read TGTGCCAGTAGTATAGGGACAGTCCAGCCCCAGCATTTT.

CDR3 region: CASSPRPLSGELFF. For the CDR3, the DNA is TGTGCCAGCAGCCCCCGCCCGCTTTCCGGGGAGCTGTTTTTT. The chain carries TRBV7-7 and TRBJ2-2; no clear D gene. Trimming shortened V by 5 bases and J by 6 bases, and 13 bases separated the two germline ends. Germline assignment: CDR1 SSHAT and CDR2 FNYEAQ (reference sequence). The CDR3 extends over 14 amino acids.

The chain employs TRBV28 and TRBJ2-7; D is perhaps TRBD1 (5 bases). There are 15 residues in the CDR3. The V end was cut by 4 bases, the J end by 2 bases, with 15 bases between. Per germline, CDR1 MDHEN and CDR2 SYDVKM. In nucleotides, the CDR3 is TGTGCCAGCAGTTCGTACAGGCGGATGACCTACGAGCAGTACTTC. Translation: CASSSYRRMTYEQYF.

The chain uses TRBV7-2 and TRBJ1-5; D ambiguous. The germline V gene encodes CDR1 SGHTA and CDR2 FQGNSA. With 1 base removed from V and 2 bases from J, the gap between germline ends came to 9 bases. The CDR3 contains 15 residues. The CDR3 nucleotides are TGTGCCAGCAGCTTAGGAGGCGGCGGCAATCAGCCCCAGCATTTT. Protein product: CASSLGGGGNQPQHF.

The V call is TRBV19, the J call TRBJ2-7; the D gene is possibly TRBD2 (5 bases). This CDR3 region has 12 residues. V dropped 7 bases and J dropped 0 bases, with 7 bases sitting between them. CDR1 LNHDA and CDR2 SQIVND come from the germline V gene (reference sequence). The CDR3 sequence is CASKADSYEQYF. The CDR3 nucleotides read TGTGCCAGTAAAGCGGACTCCTACGAGCAGTACTTC.

This clone occurred once. V usage is TRBV19 and J usage is TRBJ1-1; D is uncertain. This CDR3 has 14 amino acids. With 0 bases removed from V and 2 bases from J, the gap between germline ends came to 7 bases. Germline V CDR1 and CDR2: LNHDA, SQIVND (reference sequence). This CDR3 is CASSIDKRNTEAFF. The CDR3 nucleotides read TGTGCCAGTAGTATAGACAAGCGAAACACTGAAGCTTTCTTT.

The chain is built from TRBV28 and TRBJ1-3; a possible D gene is TRBD1 (5 bases). Trimming removed 4 bases from V and 0 bases from J, with 19 bases in between. The CDR3 has 18 amino acids. The germline V gene encodes CDR1 MDHEN and CDR2 SYDVKM. CDR3 nucleotides: TGTGCCAGCAGTTCCATTTTAGGGGCCGCGTTCTCTGGAAACACCATATATTTT. It translates to CASSSILGAAFSGNTIYF.

This sequence joins TRBV7-9 and TRBJ2-1; D gene ambiguous. The CDR3 contains 16 residues. Germline V gene sequence: CDR1 SEHNR, CDR2 FQNEAQ (reference sequence). V lost 4 bases and J 6 bases, leaving 19 bases between the germline ends. CDR3 protein: CASSSRLSQIGNEQFF. The CDR3 DNA is TGTGCCAGCAGCTCTCGGTTGAGTCAGATTGGCAATGAGCAGTTCTTC.